This TCR beta chain was captured in a study of resident and recirculating memory T cells in vitiligo. Study context: Shave-biopsy epidermis from lesional and nonlesional skin was sequenced alongside PBMCs. Whole samples, not sorted cells, were homogenized and used for genomic DNA extraction.

This CDR3 spans 15 amino acids. Germline V gives CDR1 MDHEN, CDR2 SYDVKM. V lost 3 bases to trimming and J lost 2 bases; unmatched junction nucleotides: 5. The assay was immunoSEQ multiplex PCR, and TCRdb's table has in-frame clones only and misses some. The profile shows more than 65,000 clones, roughly 90% of them singletons. No change in lesions over the prior 6 months defined stable disease. The chain couples TRBV28 to TRBJ1-2; 8 nucleotides align to TRBD1. The source is a male donor with vitiligo. Material: blood. CDR3 in DNA: TGTGCCAGCAGTTTCCCGGGACAGGAGAACTATGGCTACACCTTC. It yields the protein CASSFPGQENYGYTF.